This T cell receptor (beta chain) was recorded in a study of cytomegalovirus exposure and HLA in healthy donors. A multiplex PCR was run with 60 Vbeta primers and 13 Jbeta primers. Sequencing used immunoSEQ multiplex PCR; TCRdb keeps in-frame clones, though not all of them. The table records approximately 160,000 clones, 75% to 80% of them present only once. Study-wide results and caveats: Specific recognition of CMV antigens was confirmed in vitro for a few chains (all CMV-associated). Roughly uniform sequencing depth across donors was assumed, possibly incorrectly.

To note about this clone: Its antigen is still unknown.

Looked up from germline, CDR1 is SSHAT and CDR2 is FNYEAQ (reference sequence). The CDR3 extends over 15 amino acids. Between the trimmed V and J ends, which lost 3 bases and 6 bases, there was a span of 18 bases. The chain has TRBV7-7 and TRBJ2-7, with D tentatively TRBD1 (6 bases). This clonotype was sampled from a male donor in good health and CMV-seronegative. Sequenced material: PBMCs. CDR3 coding DNA: TGTGCCAGCAGCTTCCGTCGTGGGACACCTGGCGAGCAGTACTTC. Translating it yields CASSFRRGTPGEQYF.